This T cell receptor beta chain was documented in a study of tumor-infiltrating lymphocytes in primary liver carcinoma. Study at large: Enrolled patients were male and female, aged 30 to 69 years. Tumors measured roughly 4 to 11 cm and were stage T1-T3 N0M0. The study's findings and limits: Significantly greater top-250-clone fractions characterized tumors relative to blood (p = 0.039).

Unsorted whole blood supplied the RNA, and germline DNA was extracted too. Production of TCR beta cDNA used 400 to 650 ng total RNA together with a constant-region primer. Construction of TCR beta libraries relied on three successive nested multiplex PCR rounds employing slightly modified ARM-PCR. A C-beta reverse primer was combined with TRBV1-TRBV30 forward primers in the first two PCR rounds, and each round had 10 cycles. From the multiplex PCR reads, TCRdb called clonotypes with MiXCR, one entry per CDR3 protein. The table has approximately 310,000 distinct CDR3 sequences, 65% seen once. This clonotype was counted only a few times. Its antigen remains unknown. Germline V CDR1 and CDR2: SEHNR, FQNEAQ (reference sequence). V was clipped by 5 bases and J by 0 bases; unmatched bases: 5. The CDR3 contains 16 residues.

This chain joins TRBV7-9 and TRBJ1-3, with 9 nucleotides matching TRBD1. Sequencing was done on a sample of peripheral blood. This TCR came from a man in his forties or fifties with primary liver carcinoma and hepatitis B virus infection. CDR3 protein: CASSPTGGISGNTIYF. The CDR3 DNA reads as TGTGCCAGCAGCCCGACAGGGGGTATCTCTGGAAACACCATATATTTT. Together with reference TRBV7-9 and TRBJ1-3, the CDR3 gives the full variable domain: DTGVSQNPRHKITKRGQNVTFRCDPISEHNRLYWYRQTLGQGPEFLTYFQNEAQLEKSRLLSDRFSAERPKGSFSTLEIQRTEQGDSAMYLCASSPTGGISGNTIYFGEGSWLTVV.